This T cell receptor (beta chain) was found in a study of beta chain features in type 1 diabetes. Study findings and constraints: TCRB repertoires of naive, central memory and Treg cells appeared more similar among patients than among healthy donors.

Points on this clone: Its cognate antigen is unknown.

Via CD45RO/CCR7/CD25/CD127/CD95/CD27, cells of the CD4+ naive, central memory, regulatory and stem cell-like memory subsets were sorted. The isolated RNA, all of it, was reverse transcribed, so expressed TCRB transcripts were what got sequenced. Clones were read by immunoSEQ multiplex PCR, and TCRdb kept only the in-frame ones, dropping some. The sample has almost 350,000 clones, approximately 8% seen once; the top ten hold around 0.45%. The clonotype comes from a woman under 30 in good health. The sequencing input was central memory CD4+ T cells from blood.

CDR3 DNA sequence: TGTGCCATCACGGGACTAGGTCAAGGTACGCAGTATTTT. It is translated as CAITGLGQGTQYF. The chain couples TRBV10-3 to TRBJ2-3; 8 bases agree with TRBD2. The CDR3 covers 13 residues. Trimming cost V 7 bases and J 8 bases; bases outside gene matches: 8. The germline CDR1 and CDR2 sequences are ENHRY and SYGVKD.